This TCR beta chain was obtained from a study of resident and recirculating memory T cells in vitiligo. TCRdb keeps only in-frame clones here, not all; method: immunoSEQ multiplex PCR. Among tens of thousands of clones listed, about nine tenths were seen once. Patients had received no treatment within the previous three months. This CDR3 has 13 residues. Germline CDR1 and CDR2: LNHDA and SQIVND (reference sequence). The V gene lost 3 bases and the J gene lost 4 bases, with 7 bases spanning the gap. The sample consisted of blood. The J gene is TRBJ1-5, the V gene TRBV19; D unresolved. The TCR comes from a male donor with vitiligo. The CDR3 coding sequence is TGTGCCAGTAGTATGGGCGGGAATCAGCCCCAGCATTTT. Protein sequence: CASSMGGNQPQHF.